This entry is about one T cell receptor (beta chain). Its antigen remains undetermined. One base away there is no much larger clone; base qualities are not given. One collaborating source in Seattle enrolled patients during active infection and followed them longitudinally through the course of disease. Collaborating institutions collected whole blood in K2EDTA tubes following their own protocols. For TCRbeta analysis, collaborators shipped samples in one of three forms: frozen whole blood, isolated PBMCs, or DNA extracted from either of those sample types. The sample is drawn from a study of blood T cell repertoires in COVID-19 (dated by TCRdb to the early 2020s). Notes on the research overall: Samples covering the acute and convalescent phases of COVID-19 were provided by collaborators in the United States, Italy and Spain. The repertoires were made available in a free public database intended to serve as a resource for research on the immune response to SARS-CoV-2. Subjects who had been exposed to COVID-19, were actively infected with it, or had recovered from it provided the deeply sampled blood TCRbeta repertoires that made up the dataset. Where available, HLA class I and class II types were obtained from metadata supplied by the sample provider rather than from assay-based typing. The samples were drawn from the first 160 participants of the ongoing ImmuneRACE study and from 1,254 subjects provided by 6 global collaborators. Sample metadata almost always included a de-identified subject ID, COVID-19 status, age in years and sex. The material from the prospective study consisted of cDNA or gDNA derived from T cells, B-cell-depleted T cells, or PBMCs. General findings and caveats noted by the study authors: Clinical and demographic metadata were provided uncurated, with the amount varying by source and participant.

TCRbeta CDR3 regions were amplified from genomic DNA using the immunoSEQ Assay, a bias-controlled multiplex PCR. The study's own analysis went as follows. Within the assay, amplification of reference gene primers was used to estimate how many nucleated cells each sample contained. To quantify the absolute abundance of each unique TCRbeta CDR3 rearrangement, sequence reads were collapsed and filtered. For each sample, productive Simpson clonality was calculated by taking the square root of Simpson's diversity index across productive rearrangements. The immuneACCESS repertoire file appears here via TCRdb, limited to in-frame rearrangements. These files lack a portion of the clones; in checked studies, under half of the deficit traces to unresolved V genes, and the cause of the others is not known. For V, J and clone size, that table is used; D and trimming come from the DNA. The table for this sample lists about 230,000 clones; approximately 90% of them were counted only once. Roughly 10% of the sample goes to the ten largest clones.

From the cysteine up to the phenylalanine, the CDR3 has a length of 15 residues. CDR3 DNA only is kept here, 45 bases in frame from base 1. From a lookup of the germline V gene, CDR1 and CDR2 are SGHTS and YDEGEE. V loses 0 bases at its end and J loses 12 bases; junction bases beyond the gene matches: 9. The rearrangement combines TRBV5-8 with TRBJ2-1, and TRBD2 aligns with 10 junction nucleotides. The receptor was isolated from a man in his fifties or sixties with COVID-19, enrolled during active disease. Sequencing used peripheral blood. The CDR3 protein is CASSLGLAGALGQFF. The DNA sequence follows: TGTGCCAGCAGCTTGGGGCTAGCGGGGGCACTGGGGCAGTTCTTC.